This T cell receptor beta chain was sequenced during a study of regulatory T cells in long-lasting Graves disease. Study-wide results and limits: Persistent Graves' patients possessed reduced TCR diversity relative to recently diagnosed ones.

Stated time point: persistent/refractory GD, antithyroid drugs over 5 years with positive TRAb. PBMCs were the source of the RNA used for TCR sequencing. Blood from the periphery, approximately 8.5 milliliters in all, was drawn into EDTA tubes. This clonotype appeared a single time. Its specificity is unknown. V was trimmed by 4 bases and J by 4 bases, leaving 14 bases between them. The CDR3 is made up of 15 amino acids. The authors built TCR beta libraries using iRepertoire HTBI primers and Arm-PCR of CDR3 regions. TCRdb called the multiplex PCR reads again in MiXCR, with one record for every CDR3 protein. The data show about 470,000 distinct CDR3 sequences, 20% seen once.

This TCR came from a female donor with Graves disease. The genes are TRBV12-3 or TRBV12-4 and TRBJ2-1, with D uncertain. Sequenced here: peripheral blood mononuclear cells (PBMCs), sampled when the disease was refractory, from a patient treated with antithyroid drugs. CDR3 nucleotides: TGTGCCAGCAGTTCTGACTCAAGAAATTACAATGAGCAGTTCTTC. Translated: CASSSDSRNYNEQFF.